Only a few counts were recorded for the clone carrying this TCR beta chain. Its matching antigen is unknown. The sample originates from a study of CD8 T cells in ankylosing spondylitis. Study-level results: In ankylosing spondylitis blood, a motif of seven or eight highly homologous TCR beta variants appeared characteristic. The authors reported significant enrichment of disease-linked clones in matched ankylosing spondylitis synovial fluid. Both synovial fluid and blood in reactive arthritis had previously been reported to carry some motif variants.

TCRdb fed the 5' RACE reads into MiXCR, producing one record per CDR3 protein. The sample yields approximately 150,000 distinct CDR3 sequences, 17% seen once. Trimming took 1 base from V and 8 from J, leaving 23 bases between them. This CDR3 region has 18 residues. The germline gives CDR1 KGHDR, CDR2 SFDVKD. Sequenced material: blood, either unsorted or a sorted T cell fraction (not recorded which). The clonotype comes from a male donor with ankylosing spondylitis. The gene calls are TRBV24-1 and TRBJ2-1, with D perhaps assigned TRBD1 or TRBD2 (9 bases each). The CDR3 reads CATSDFAGGDRAWDEQFF. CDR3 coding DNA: TGTGCCACCAGTGATTTTGCGGGAGGGGACAGGGCTTGGGATGAGCAGTTCTTC.